This T cell receptor (beta chain) was sequenced in a study of T-cell reconstitution after alpha-beta-depleted transplantation in children. Findings of the study overall: There were some patients whose high TCRbeta diversity at day 60 came from surviving recipient T cells and thymic progenitors. A year had passed since transplant, and T-cell counts and diversity by then came mostly from newly produced T cells.

It was with unique molecular identifiers that the TCRbeta library was prepared. TCRdb redid the calling of the PCR reads with MiXCR, one entry per CDR3 protein. This table holds roughly 790,000 distinct CDR3 sequences, 15% to 20% found once. This clonotype turned up a few times. Its antigen remains unidentified. The sequencing used PBMCs, mostly from graft donor cells, collected 360 days after TCRalphabeta/CD19-depleted stem cell transplant. This TCR was sampled from a male patient younger than 18 who had a stem cell transplant for acute lymphoblastic leukemia, so the T cells may come from the graft donor.

CDR3 DNA sequence: TGTGCCAGCAGCTTAGCGACAGGGAGCGGCTACACCTTC. Translating gives CASSLATGSGYTF. The chain employs TRBV7-8 and TRBJ1-2, with 7 bases fitting TRBD1. The CDR3 consists of 13 residues. Trimming at V came to 0 bases and at J to 8 bases, leaving 3 bases not matched to a gene. Germline assignment: CDR1 SGHVS and CDR2 FQNEAQ.